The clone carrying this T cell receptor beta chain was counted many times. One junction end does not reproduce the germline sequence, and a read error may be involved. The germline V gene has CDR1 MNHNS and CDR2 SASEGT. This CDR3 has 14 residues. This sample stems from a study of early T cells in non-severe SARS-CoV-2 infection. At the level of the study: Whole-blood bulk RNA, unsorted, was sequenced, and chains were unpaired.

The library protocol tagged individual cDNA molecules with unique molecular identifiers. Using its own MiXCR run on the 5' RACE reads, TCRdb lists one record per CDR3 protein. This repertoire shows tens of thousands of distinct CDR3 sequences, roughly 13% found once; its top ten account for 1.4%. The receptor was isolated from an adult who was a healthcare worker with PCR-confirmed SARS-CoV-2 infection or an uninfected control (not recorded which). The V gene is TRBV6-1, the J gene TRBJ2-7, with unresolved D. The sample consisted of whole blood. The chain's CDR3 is CASSETGGSSEQYF. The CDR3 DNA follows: TGTGCCAGCAGTGAGACGGGCGGCTCCTCCGAGCAGTACTTC.